This TCR beta chain was sequenced for a study of cytomegalovirus exposure and HLA in healthy donors. General observations from the study: A later analysis associated roughly 15,000 TCR beta sequences with HLA alleles at a 0.05 false discovery rate.

Primers included in the PCR were 60 Vbeta and 13 Jbeta primers. Profiling relied on immunoSEQ multiplex PCR, and the TCRdb table lists in-frame clones only, not all of them. The sample records roughly 100,000 clones, nearly 80% being singletons. About this clone: Its target is not known.

The CDR3 has 13 amino acids. V trimming: 2 bases; J trimming: 4 bases; junction bases outside the gene matches: 0. Germline V CDR1 and CDR2: MDHEN, SYDVKM. V usage is TRBV28 and J usage is TRBJ1-2; 8 bases fit TRBD1. The source material was PBMCs. This clonotype was sampled from a man between 25 and 39 years old in good health and CMV-seronegative. The CDR3 loop is CASSLDRGYGYTF. In nucleotides, the CDR3 is TGTGCCAGCAGTTTAGACAGGGGCTATGGCTACACCTTC.